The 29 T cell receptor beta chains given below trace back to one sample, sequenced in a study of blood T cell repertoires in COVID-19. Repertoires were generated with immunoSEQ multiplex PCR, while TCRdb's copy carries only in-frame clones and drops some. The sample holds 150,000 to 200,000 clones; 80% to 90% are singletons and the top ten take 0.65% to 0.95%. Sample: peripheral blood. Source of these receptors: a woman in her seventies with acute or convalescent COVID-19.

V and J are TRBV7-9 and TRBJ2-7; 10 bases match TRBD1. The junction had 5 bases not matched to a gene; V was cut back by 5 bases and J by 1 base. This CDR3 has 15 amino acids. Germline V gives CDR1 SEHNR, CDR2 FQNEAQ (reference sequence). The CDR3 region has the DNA TGTGCCAGCAGCAAACCGGGACAGGGGTCCTACGAGCAGTACTTC. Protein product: CASSKPGQGSYEQYF.

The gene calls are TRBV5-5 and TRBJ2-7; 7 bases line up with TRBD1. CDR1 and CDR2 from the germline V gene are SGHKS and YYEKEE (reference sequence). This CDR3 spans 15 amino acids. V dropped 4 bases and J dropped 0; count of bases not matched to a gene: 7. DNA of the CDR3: TGTGCCAGCAGCACAGGGGACAGTTTCTCCTACGAGCAGTACTTC. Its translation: CASSTGDSFSYEQYF.

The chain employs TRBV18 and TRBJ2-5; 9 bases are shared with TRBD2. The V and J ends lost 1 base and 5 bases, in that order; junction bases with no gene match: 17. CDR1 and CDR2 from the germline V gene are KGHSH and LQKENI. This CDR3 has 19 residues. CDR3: CASSPQVAGVSASGETQYF. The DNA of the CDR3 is TGTGCCAGCTCACCACAGGTAGCGGGAGTGTCCGCCTCGGGGGAGACCCAGTACTTC.

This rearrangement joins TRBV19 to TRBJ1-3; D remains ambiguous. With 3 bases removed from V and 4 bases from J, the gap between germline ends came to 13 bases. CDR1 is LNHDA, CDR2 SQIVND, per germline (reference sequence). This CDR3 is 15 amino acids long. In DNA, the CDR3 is TGTGCCAGTAGTATGGAGGGAACGCCCGGAAACACCATATATTTT. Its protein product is CASSMEGTPGNTIYF. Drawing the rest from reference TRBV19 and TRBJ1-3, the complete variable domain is DGGITQSPKYLFRKEGQNVTLSCEQNLNHDAMYWYRQDPGQGLRLIYYSQIVNDFQKGDIAEGYSVSREKKESFPLTVTSAQKNPTAFYLCASSMEGTPGNTIYFGEGSWLTVV.

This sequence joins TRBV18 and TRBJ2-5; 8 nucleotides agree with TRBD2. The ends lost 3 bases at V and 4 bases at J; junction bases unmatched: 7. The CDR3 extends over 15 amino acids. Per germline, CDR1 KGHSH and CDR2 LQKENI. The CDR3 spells CASSPTLAGSETQYF. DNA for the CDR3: TGTGCCAGCTCACCCACGTTAGCGGGATCAGAGACCCAGTACTTC.

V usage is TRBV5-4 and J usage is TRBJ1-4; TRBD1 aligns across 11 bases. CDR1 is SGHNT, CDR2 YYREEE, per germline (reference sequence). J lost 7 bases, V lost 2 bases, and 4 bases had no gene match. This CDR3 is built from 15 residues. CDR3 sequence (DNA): TGTGCCAGCAGCTTCAGGACAGGGGGCGTTGAAAAACTGTTTTTT. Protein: CASSFRTGGVEKLFF.

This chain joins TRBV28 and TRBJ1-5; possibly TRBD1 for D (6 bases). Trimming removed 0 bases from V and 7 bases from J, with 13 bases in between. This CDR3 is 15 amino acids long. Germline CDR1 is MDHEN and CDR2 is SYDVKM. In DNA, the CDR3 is TGTGCCAGCAGTTTATGGGGGGGGGCTGAACAGCCCCAGCATTTT. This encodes CASSLWGGAEQPQHF.

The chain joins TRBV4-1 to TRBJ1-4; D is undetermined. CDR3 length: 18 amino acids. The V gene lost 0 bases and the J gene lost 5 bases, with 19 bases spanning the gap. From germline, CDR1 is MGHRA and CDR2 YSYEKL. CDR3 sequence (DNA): TGCGCCAGCAGCCAAGAAAACCTATCGAGGCAGCCAAATGAAAAACTGTTTTTT. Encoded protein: CASSQENLSRQPNEKLFF.

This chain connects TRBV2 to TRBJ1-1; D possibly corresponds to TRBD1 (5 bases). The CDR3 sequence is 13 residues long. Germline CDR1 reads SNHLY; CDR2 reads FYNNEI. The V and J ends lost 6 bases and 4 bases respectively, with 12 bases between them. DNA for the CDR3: TGTGCCAGCAGGGGGAGGAGGGGCACTGAAGCTTTCTTT. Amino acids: CASRGRRGTEAFF.

This CDR3 reads CATRNYRVSTEAFF. The CDR3 DNA reads TGTGCCACCAGAAATTACAGGGTTAGCACTGAAGCTTTCTTT. The V and J genes are TRBV15 and TRBJ1-1, with D possibly TRBD1 on 6 matching bases. Trimming cost V 6 bases and J 4 bases, with 15 bases left between them. The CDR3 is 14 amino acids. Germline V CDR1 and CDR2: LNHNV, YYDKDF (reference sequence).

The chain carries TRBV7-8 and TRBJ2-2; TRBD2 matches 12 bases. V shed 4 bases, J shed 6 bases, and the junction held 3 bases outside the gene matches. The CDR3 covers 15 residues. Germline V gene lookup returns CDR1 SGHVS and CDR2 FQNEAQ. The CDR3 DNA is TGTGCCAGCAGCTCTAGCGGGAGGGCCGCCGGGGAGCTGTTTTTT. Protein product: CASSSSGRAAGELFF. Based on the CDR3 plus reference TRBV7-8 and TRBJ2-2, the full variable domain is GAGVSQSPRYKVAKRGQDVALRCDPISGHVSLFWYQQALGQGPEFLTYFQNEAQLDKSGLPSDRFFAERPEGSVSTLKIQRTQQEDSAVYLCASSSSGRAAGELFFGEGSRLTVL.

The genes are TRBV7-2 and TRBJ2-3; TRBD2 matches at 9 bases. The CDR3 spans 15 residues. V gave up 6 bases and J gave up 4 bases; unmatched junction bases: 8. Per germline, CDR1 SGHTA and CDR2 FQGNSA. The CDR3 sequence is CASSALSGGSDTQYF. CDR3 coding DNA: TGTGCCAGCAGTGCCCTCAGCGGGGGGTCAGATACGCAGTATTTT.

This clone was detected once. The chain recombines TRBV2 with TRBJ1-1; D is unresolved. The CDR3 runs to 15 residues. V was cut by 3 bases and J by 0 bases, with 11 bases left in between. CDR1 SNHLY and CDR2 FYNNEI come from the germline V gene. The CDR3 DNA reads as TGTGCCAGCAGTGACGCGGGATCCATGAACACTGAAGCTTTCTTT. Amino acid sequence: CASSDAGSMNTEAFF.

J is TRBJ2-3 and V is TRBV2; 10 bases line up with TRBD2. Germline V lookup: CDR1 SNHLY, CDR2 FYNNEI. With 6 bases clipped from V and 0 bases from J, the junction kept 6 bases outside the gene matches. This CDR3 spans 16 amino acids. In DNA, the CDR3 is TGTGCCAGCAGCCTAGCGGGGGCCCGGAGCACAGATACGCAGTATTTT. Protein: CASSLAGARSTDTQYF.

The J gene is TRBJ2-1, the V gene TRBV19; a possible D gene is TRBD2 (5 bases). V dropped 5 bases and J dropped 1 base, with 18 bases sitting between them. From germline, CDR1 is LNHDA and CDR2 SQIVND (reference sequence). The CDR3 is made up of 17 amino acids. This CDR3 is CASSLQMAGRSYNEQFF. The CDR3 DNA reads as TGTGCCAGTAGTCTCCAGATGGCGGGTCGATCCTACAATGAGCAGTTCTTC. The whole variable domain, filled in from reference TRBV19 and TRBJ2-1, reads DGGITQSPKYLFRKEGQNVTLSCEQNLNHDAMYWYRQDPGQGLRLIYYSQIVNDFQKGDIAEGYSVSREKKESFPLTVTSAQKNPTAFYLCASSLQMAGRSYNEQFFGPGTRLTVL.

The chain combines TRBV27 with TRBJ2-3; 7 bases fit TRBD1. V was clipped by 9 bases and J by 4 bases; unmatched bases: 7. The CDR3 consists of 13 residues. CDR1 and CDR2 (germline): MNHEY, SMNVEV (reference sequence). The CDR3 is CASRQGIADTQYF. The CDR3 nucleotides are TGTGCCAGTCGACAGGGTATCGCAGATACGCAGTATTTT.

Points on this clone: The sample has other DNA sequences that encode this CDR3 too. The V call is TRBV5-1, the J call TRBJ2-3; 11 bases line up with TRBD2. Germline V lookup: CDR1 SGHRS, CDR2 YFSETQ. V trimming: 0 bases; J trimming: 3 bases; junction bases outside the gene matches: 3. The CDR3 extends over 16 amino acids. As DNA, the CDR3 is TGCGCCAGCAGCTTGGAAAGGACTAGCGGGACAGATACGCAGTATTTT. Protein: CASSLERTSGTDTQYF. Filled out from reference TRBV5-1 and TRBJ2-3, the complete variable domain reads KAGVTQTPRYLIKTRGQQVTLSCSPISGHRSVSWYQQTPGQGLQFLFEYFSETQRNKGNFPGRFSGRQFSNSRSEMNVSTLELGDSALYLCASSLERTSGTDTQYFGPGTRLTVL.

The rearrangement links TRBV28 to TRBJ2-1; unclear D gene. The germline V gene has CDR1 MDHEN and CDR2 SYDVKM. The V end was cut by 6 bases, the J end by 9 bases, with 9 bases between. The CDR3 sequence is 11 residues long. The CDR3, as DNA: TGTGCCAGCAGCACGCAGGTTGAGCAGTTCTTC. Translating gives CASSTQVEQFF.

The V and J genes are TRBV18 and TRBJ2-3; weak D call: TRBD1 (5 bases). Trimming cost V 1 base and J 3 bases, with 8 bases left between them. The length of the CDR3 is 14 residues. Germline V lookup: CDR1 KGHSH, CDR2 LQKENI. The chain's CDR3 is CASSPLGVTDTQYF. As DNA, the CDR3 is TGTGCCAGCTCACCACTAGGGGTGACAGATACGCAGTATTTT.

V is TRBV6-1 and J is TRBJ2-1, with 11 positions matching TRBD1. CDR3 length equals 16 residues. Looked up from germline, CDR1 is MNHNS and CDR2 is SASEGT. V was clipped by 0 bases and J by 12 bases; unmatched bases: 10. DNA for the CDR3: TGTGCCAGCAGTGAAGCCCTTTGGACAGGGGGCATAGGGCAGTTCTTC. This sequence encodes CASSEALWTGGIGQFF.

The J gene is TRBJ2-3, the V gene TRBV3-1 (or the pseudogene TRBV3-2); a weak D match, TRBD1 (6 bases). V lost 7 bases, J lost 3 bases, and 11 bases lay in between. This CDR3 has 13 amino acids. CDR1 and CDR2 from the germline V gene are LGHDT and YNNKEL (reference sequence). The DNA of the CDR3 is TGTGCCAGCACCCTGGGGGCTACAGATACGCAGTATTTT. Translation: CASTLGATDTQYF.

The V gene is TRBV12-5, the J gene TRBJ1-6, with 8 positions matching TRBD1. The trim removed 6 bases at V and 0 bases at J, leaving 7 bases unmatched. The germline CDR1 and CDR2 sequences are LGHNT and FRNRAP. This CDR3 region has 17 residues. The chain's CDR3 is CASGWTGPDSYNSPLHF. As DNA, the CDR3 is TGTGCTAGTGGCTGGACAGGGCCAGACTCCTATAATTCACCCCTCCACTTT.

DNA for the CDR3: TGTGCCAGCAGCTTGGAGAATAGCGGGCTGGGAGGGGATACGCAGTATTTT. This translates into CASSLENSGLGGDTQYF. This chain links TRBV5-6 with TRBJ2-3, with TRBD2 identical over 7 bases. This CDR3 is 17 amino acids long. The V segment lost 0 bases and the J segment 6 bases; nucleotides outside the gene matches: 13. Germline CDR1 is SGHDT and CDR2 is YYEEEE.

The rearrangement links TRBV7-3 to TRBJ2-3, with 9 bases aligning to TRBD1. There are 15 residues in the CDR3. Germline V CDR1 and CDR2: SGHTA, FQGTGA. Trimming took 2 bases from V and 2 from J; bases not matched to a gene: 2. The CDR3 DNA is TGTGCCAGCAGCTTAGGGACAGGGACCACAGATACGCAGTATTTT. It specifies CASSLGTGTTDTQYF. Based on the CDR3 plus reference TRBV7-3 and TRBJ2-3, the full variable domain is GAGVSQTPSNKVTEKGKYVELRCDPISGHTALYWYRQSLGQGPEFLIYFQGTGAADDSGLPNDRFFAVRPEGSVSTLKIQRTERGDSAVYLCASSLGTGTTDTQYFGPGTRLTVL.

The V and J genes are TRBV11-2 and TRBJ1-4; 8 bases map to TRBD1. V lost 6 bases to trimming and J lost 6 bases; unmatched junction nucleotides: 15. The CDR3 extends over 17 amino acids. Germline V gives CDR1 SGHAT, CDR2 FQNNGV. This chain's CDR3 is CASSPGGWGRIDEKLFF. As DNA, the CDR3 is TGTGCCAGCAGTCCAGGGGGCTGGGGGCGGATTGATGAAAAACTGTTTTTT.

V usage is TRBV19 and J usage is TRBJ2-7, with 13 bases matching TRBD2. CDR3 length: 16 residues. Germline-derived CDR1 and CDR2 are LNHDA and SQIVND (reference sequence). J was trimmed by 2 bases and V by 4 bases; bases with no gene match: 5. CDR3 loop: CASSRTSGGPPYEQYF. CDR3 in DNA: TGTGCCAGTAGTAGGACTAGCGGGGGACCGCCCTACGAGCAGTACTTC.

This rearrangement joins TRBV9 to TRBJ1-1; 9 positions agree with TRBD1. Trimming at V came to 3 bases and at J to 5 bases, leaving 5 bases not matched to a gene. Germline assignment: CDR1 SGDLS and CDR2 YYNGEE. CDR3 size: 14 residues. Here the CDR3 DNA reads TGTGCCAGCAGCGCCTCACAGGGGGCTACTGAAGCTTTCTTT. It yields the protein CASSASQGATEAFF.

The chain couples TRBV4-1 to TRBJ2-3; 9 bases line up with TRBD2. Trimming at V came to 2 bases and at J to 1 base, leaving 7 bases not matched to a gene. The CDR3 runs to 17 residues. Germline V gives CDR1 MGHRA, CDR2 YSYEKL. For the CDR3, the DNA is TGCGCCAGCAGCCAACTGGGACTAGCAGCCCGCACAGATACGCAGTATTTT. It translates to CASSQLGLAARTDTQYF.

CDR3 bases: TGTGCCAGCAGCTCCCCTGGCGGGAGGGCCTACAATGAGCAGTTCTTC. Residues: CASSSPGGRAYNEQFF. The chain joins TRBV5-5 to TRBJ2-1; 9 bases match TRBD2. This CDR3 is 16 amino acids long. Trimming at V came to 3 bases and at J to 2 bases, leaving 6 bases not matched to a gene. The germline CDR1 and CDR2 sequences are SGHKS and YYEKEE (reference sequence).